The 3 T cell receptor beta chains reported below all come from one sample, sequenced in a study of cytomegalovirus exposure and HLA in healthy donors. With 60 Vbeta and 13 Jbeta primers, the PCR was carried out. Sequencing used immunoSEQ multiplex PCR; TCRdb keeps in-frame clones, though not all of them. The sample has fewer than 350,000 clones, roughly 90% seen once. Source material: PBMCs. The receptors originated from a woman under 30 in good health and CMV-seronegative.

The chain recombines TRBV19 with TRBJ2-3; 7 nucleotides align to TRBD2. This CDR3 has 15 residues. With V trimmed by 3 bases and J by 5 bases, 8 bases remained unmatched. CDR1 is LNHDA, CDR2 SQIVND, per germline (reference sequence). CDR3 DNA: TGTGCCAGTAGTATCCGGCTAGCGGCGGGAGATACGCAGTATTTT. Its protein is CASSIRLAAGDTQYF.

The chain uses TRBV10-3 and TRBJ1-1, with 8 nucleotides matching TRBD1. The V gene end was trimmed by 8 bases and the J gene end by 3 bases; junction bases not matched to a gene: 5. Per germline, CDR1 ENHRY and CDR2 SYGVKD. The CDR3 sequence is 13 residues long. The CDR3 is CAILADRDTEAFF. CDR3 nucleotide sequence: TGTGCCATCCTAGCGGACAGGGACACTGAAGCTTTCTTT.

The V gene is TRBV5-1, the J gene TRBJ2-3; 12 bases are a match to TRBD2. The V gene end was trimmed by 7 bases and the J gene end by 2 bases; junction bases not matched to a gene: 2. This CDR3 is 14 amino acids long. Per germline, CDR1 SGHRS and CDR2 YFSETQ. The CDR3: CASGLAGPTDTQYF. The CDR3 nucleotides read TGCGCCAGCGGACTAGCGGGGCCCACAGATACGCAGTATTTT.